The 26 T cell receptor beta chains presented below share a single source sample, sequenced in a study of blood T cell repertoires in COVID-19. Sequencing was performed with immunoSEQ multiplex PCR; in TCRdb, only in-frame clones are kept and a portion is missing. The sample lists tens of thousands of clones, roughly 90% occurring once. Sequences were obtained from peripheral blood. The source is a woman of 80 years or more with COVID-19, enrolled during active disease.

This clone showed up just once. The CDR3 here is CASSGRDRGHEQYF. CDR3 sequence (DNA): TGTGCCAGCAGCGGCAGGGACAGGGGCCACGAGCAGTACTTC. The genes are TRBV5-4 and TRBJ2-7; 10 bases are shared with TRBD1. The CDR3 has 14 amino acids. V shed 4 bases and J 5 bases; nucleotides not matched to a gene: 6. In germline, CDR1 is SGHNT, CDR2 YYREEE (reference sequence).

The V call is TRBV18, the J call TRBJ1-1, with TRBD1 as a possible D gene (6 bases). The V gene lost 4 bases and the J gene lost 0 bases, with 15 bases spanning the gap. CDR1 KGHSH and CDR2 LQKENI come from the germline V gene. The CDR3 is 16 amino acids. The CDR3 bases are TGTGCCAGCTCACGTTCTGGACAGCTCCTGAACACTGAAGCTTTCTTT. Encoded protein: CASSRSGQLLNTEAFF. The full variable domain, completed using reference TRBV18 and TRBJ1-1, is NAGVMQNPRHLVRRRGQEARLRCSPMKGHSHVYWYRQLPEEGLKFMVYLQKENIIDESGMPKERFSAEFPKEGPSILRIQQVVRGDSAAYFCASSRSGQLLNTEAFFGQGTRLTVV.

This rearrangement joins TRBV27 to TRBJ2-1; D is perhaps TRBD1 (6 bases). The CDR3 consists of 15 residues. V lost 7 bases to trimming and J lost 7 bases, with 20 bases between them. Germline V gene lookup returns CDR1 MNHEY and CDR2 SMNVEV (reference sequence). DNA of the CDR3: TGTGCCAGCAAGGCCTGGGGGCTGGCGGAGAATGAGCAGTTCTTC. This encodes CASKAWGLAENEQFF.

This chain uses TRBV11-2 with TRBJ2-7; possibly TRBD2 for D (6 bases). Germline lookup yields CDR1 SGHAT and CDR2 FQNNGV. The CDR3 sequence is 16 residues long. V was clipped by 5 bases and J by 0 bases, with 17 bases between them. The CDR3 DNA is TGTGCCAGCAGCCCTAGGGTCGGGGGTGGCTCCTACGAGCAGTACTTC. This sequence encodes CASSPRVGGGSYEQYF.

The V and J genes are TRBV7-2 and TRBJ2-7, with 7 nucleotides matching TRBD2. J lost 0 bases, V lost 1 base, and 3 bases had no gene match. Germline V gene sequence: CDR1 SGHTA, CDR2 FQGNSA. CDR3 size: 15 residues. CDR3 residues: CASSLVSGASYEQYF. In DNA, the CDR3 is TGTGCCAGCAGCTTAGTAAGCGGGGCCTCCTACGAGCAGTACTTC.

The V gene is TRBV19, the J gene TRBJ2-2; weak D call: TRBD2 (6 bases). This CDR3 region has 15 residues. Germline V gene data show CDR1 as LNHDA and CDR2 as SQIVND (reference sequence). Trimming cost V 4 bases and J 7 bases, with 16 bases left between them. CDR3 loop: CASSTADYVSGELFF. The CDR3 DNA reads TGTGCCAGTAGTACCGCGGACTACGTAAGCGGGGAGCTGTTTTTT.

The chain recombines TRBV7-6 with TRBJ2-7, with D possibly TRBD1 on 6 matching bases. Germline values: CDR1 SGHVS, CDR2 FNYEAQ. The CDR3 spans 13 residues. The V end was cut by 5 bases, the J end by 2 bases, with 10 bases between. The CDR3 region is CASSPRTAYEQYF. The CDR3 DNA reads as TGTGCCAGCAGCCCCAGGACAGCCTACGAGCAGTACTTC.

This clone was detected only once. The chain recombines TRBV5-1 with TRBJ2-7; TRBD1 agrees at 9 bases. This CDR3 has 14 amino acids. J was trimmed by 5 bases and V by 3 bases; bases with no gene match: 6. The germline gives CDR1 SGHRS, CDR2 YFSETQ. CDR3 coding DNA: TGCGCCAGCAGCTCAACGACAGGGGGGAACGAGCAGTACTTC. Protein sequence: CASSSTTGGNEQYF.

The chain recombines TRBV11-2 with TRBJ2-4, with a weak D call TRBD2 (6 bases). V lost 5 bases, J lost 7 bases, and 12 bases lay in between. The length of the CDR3 is 13 residues. Germline V gene data show CDR1 as SGHAT and CDR2 as FQNNGV. The CDR3 protein is CASSPGRGNIQYF. CDR3 nucleotides: TGTGCCAGCAGCCCCGGGAGAGGGAACATTCAGTACTTC.

J is TRBJ2-1 and V is TRBV9; no clear D. This CDR3 is 14 amino acids long. Germline V CDR1 and CDR2: SGDLS, YYNGEE. V was cut by 0 bases and J by 6 bases, with 10 bases left in between. DNA for the CDR3: TGTGCCAGCAGCGTAGTTGGGCTCGGCAATGAGCAGTTCTTC. Residues: CASSVVGLGNEQFF.

The V call is TRBV5-8, the J call TRBJ1-1; possible D gene TRBD1, 6 bases. The germline V gene encodes CDR1 SGHTS and CDR2 YDEGEE. The CDR3 extends over 17 amino acids. V dropped 2 bases and J dropped 4 bases, with 21 bases sitting between them. CDR3 bases: TGTGCCAGCAGCTTCCTCCAGGGGTTAGTTCGAAGCACTGAAGCTTTCTTT. It specifies CASSFLQGLVRSTEAFF.

The chain links TRBV19 to TRBJ1-1, with 7 positions matching TRBD1. With V trimmed by 6 bases and J by 0 bases, 4 bases remained unmatched. Germline V gene sequence: CDR1 LNHDA, CDR2 SQIVND (reference sequence). This CDR3 contains 14 residues. The CDR3 nucleotides are TGTGCCAGTAGGTTGGACAGGATGAACACTGAAGCTTTCTTT. Translation: CASRLDRMNTEAFF.

The V gene is TRBV30, the J gene TRBJ2-2; 7 positions match TRBD1. The CDR3 spans 14 residues. Trimming cost V 3 bases and J 6 bases; bases outside gene matches: 7. The germline V gene encodes CDR1 GTSNPN and CDR2 SVGIG (reference sequence). The CDR3 bases are TGTGCCTGGAGCGAGGGGGCAGTCGCCGGGGAGCTGTTTTTT. This encodes CAWSEGAVAGELFF.

The chain recombines TRBV5-1 with TRBJ2-5; the D is unclear. The CDR3 runs to 14 residues. The germline CDR1 and CDR2 sequences are SGHRS and YFSETQ. The V and J ends lost 1 base and 5 bases respectively, with 12 bases between them. In DNA, the CDR3 is TGCGCCAGCAGCTTGCTTACCCTGCGTGAGACCCAGTACTTC. Translated, it gives CASSLLTLRETQYF. Based on the CDR3 plus reference TRBV5-1 and TRBJ2-5, the full variable domain is KAGVTQTPRYLIKTRGQQVTLSCSPISGHRSVSWYQQTPGQGLQFLFEYFSETQRNKGNFPGRFSGRQFSNSRSEMNVSTLELGDSALYLCASSLLTLRETQYFGPGTRLLVL.

This chain links TRBV4-1 with TRBJ2-1, with TRBD2 matching over 9 bases. CDR3 length equals 15 residues. Germline V gives CDR1 MGHRA, CDR2 YSYEKL. The trim removed 2 bases at V and 4 bases at J, leaving 3 bases unmatched. The CDR3 is CASSQPSGEYNEQFF. Written as DNA, the CDR3 is TGCGCCAGCAGCCAACCTAGCGGGGAATACAATGAGCAGTTCTTC.

This clone ranks as medium-sized. V usage is TRBV19 and J usage is TRBJ1-2; perhaps TRBD1 as D (6 bases). The germline V gene has CDR1 LNHDA and CDR2 SQIVND (reference sequence). This CDR3 comprises 15 residues. V was cut by 5 bases and J by 0 bases, with 13 bases left in between. This CDR3 is CASSVRDTSNYGYTF. CDR3 nucleotides: TGTGCCAGTAGTGTCCGGGACACCTCTAACTATGGCTACACCTTC.

This rearrangement joins TRBV2 to TRBJ1-5, with TRBD1 matching over 7 bases. CDR1 and CDR2 (germline): SNHLY, FYNNEI. V was pared by 2 bases and J by 6 bases, with 13 bases of the junction left unmatched. The CDR3 consists of 17 residues. The chain's CDR3 is CASSETPPGGNRQPQHF. The DNA of the CDR3 is TGTGCCAGCAGTGAAACCCCCCCAGGGGGGAATCGTCAGCCCCAGCATTTT.

The V call is TRBV19, the J call TRBJ2-7, with TRBD1 matching over 8 bases. Unmatched junction bases numbered 3, after V lost 11 bases and J lost 3 bases. Germline values: CDR1 LNHDA, CDR2 SQIVND (reference sequence). The CDR3 sequence is 11 residues long. The CDR3 sequence is CACGQGYEQYF. CDR3 bases: TGTGCCTGCGGACAGGGCTACGAGCAGTACTTC.

J is TRBJ2-2 and V is TRBV27; D perhaps matches TRBD2 (5 bases). CDR3 size: 16 residues. Germline assignment: CDR1 MNHEY and CDR2 SMNVEV (reference sequence). V was pared by 1 base and J by 0 bases, with 9 bases between. The CDR3 region has the DNA TGTGCCAGCAGTTTATGGATCGGGGCGAACACCGGGGAGCTGTTTTTT. Translating it yields CASSLWIGANTGELFF.

This chain uses TRBV2 with TRBJ2-1; a weak D match, TRBD1 (6 bases). V lost 3 bases, J lost 7 bases, and 16 bases lay in between. Germline V gene data show CDR1 as SNHLY and CDR2 as FYNNEI. CDR3 length equals 15 residues. The CDR3 nucleotides read TGTGCCAGCAGTGACTTGGGACATGGTGGGAATGAGCAGTTCTTC. It yields the protein CASSDLGHGGNEQFF.

J is TRBJ1-2 and V is TRBV19; no firm D call. V lost 5 bases and J lost 3, with 16 bases in between. The CDR3 spans 15 residues. Per the germline V gene, CDR1 is LNHDA and CDR2 is SQIVND (reference sequence). The CDR3: CASSPQTHRDYGYTF. CDR3 nucleotide sequence: TGTGCCAGTAGTCCCCAGACCCACAGAGACTATGGCTACACCTTC.

The rearrangement uses TRBV19 and TRBJ2-3; TRBD2 matches at 8 bases. Germline V CDR1 and CDR2: LNHDA, SQIVND (reference sequence). The CDR3 covers 14 residues. Unmatched junction bases numbered 12, after V lost 10 bases and J lost 6 bases. The chain's CDR3 is CATNSGDLLDTQYF. CDR3 bases: TGTGCCACCAATAGCGGGGACCTTTTGGATACGCAGTATTTT.

The chain uses TRBV29-1 and TRBJ2-3; D not resolved. The V and J ends lost 4 bases and 0 bases respectively, with 2 bases between them. This CDR3 is 11 amino acids long. From germline, CDR1 is SQVTM and CDR2 ANQGSEA. The CDR3 here is CSVASTDTQYF. Written as DNA, the CDR3 is TGCAGCGTTGCAAGCACAGATACGCAGTATTTT.

In this sample, this clone turned up once. The chain uses TRBV4-2 and TRBJ1-2, with D tentatively TRBD1 (5 bases). Germline loops: CDR1 LGHNA, CDR2 YNFKEQ. V lost 2 bases and J lost 7, with 17 bases in between. CDR3 length: 15 amino acids. The CDR3 DNA reads as TGTGCCAGCAGCCAATCCAGGGCCGATTTAAGTGGCTACACCTTC. Amino acids: CASSQSRADLSGYTF.

This chain connects TRBV25-1 to TRBJ1-2, with a possible D match to TRBD1 (6 bases). Trimming took off 6 bases at V and 6 bases at J, with 17 bases between the two ends. CDR3 size: 14 residues. Germline values: CDR1 MGHDK, CDR2 SYGVNS. CDR3 sequence (DNA): TGTGCCAGCAGCCGTGGGGGCGCCGTGGATGGCTACACCTTC. Encoded protein: CASSRGGAVDGYTF.

The chain is built from TRBV9 and TRBJ1-1; 9 bases map to TRBD1. CDR1 and CDR2 from the germline V gene are SGDLS and YYNGEE. J gave up 9 bases and V 3 bases, and 15 bases lay outside the gene matches. The CDR3 runs to 16 residues. CDR3: CASSAQQPGDREKAFF. Here the CDR3 DNA reads TGTGCCAGCAGCGCCCAGCAGCCCGGGGACAGGGAGAAAGCTTTCTTT.